The source of this T cell receptor beta chain is a study of T cell responses to AZD1222 COVID-19 vaccine. Study-wide results and limits: The study reported that nearly half of spike-specific TCRs target unmutated variant regions.

This clone was observed a handful of times. The antigen remains undetermined. Trimming took 1 base from V and 12 from J; bases not matched to a gene: 7. The CDR3 is 13 amino acids. The germline gives CDR1 LGHDT, CDR2 YNNKEL (reference sequence). TCRdb keeps only in-frame clones here, not all; method: immunoSEQ multiplex PCR. The top ten hold more than 6.5% of the sample, which has just over 150,000 clones, 80% to 90% seen once. This TCR came from an adult who had recovered from COVID-19. Sequenced here: peripheral blood, sampled after recovery from COVID-19. The chain combines TRBV3-1 (or the pseudogene TRBV3-2) with TRBJ1-1, with TRBD1 identical over 8 bases. The CDR3, as DNA: TGTGCCAGCAGCCAAGGGGACAGGTGGATATCTTTCTTT. This encodes CASSQGDRWISFF.